This TCR beta chain emerged from a study of blood T cell repertoires in COVID-19. Overall study: Spain, Italy and the United States supplied samples that represented acute and convalescent COVID-19. The analysed material was cDNA or gDNA that came from T cells, B-cell-depleted T cells, or PBMCs.

Trimming removed 0 bases at V and 2 bases at J, with 8 bases between. The V gene's germline CDR1 is SGHRS and CDR2 YFSETQ. The CDR3 loop spans 14 amino acids. Original processing methods: Reference gene primer amplification yielded estimated nucleated cell counts. Libraries were prepared by immunoSEQ multiplex PCR; TCRdb keeps only in-frame clonotypes and omits some of them. Clone size and V and J calls were adopted from that table, with D and trimming inferred from the DNA. The table shows roughly 100,000 clones, with more than 75% occurring only once. The receptor's source is a human donor in a cohort sampled during active COVID-19. This chain connects TRBV5-1 to TRBJ2-5; no definite D call. The sequenced sample was peripheral blood. In nucleotides, the CDR3 is TGCGCCAGCAGCTTGGGGCCAGGACAAGAGACCCAGTACTTC. This gives the protein CASSLGPGQETQYF.